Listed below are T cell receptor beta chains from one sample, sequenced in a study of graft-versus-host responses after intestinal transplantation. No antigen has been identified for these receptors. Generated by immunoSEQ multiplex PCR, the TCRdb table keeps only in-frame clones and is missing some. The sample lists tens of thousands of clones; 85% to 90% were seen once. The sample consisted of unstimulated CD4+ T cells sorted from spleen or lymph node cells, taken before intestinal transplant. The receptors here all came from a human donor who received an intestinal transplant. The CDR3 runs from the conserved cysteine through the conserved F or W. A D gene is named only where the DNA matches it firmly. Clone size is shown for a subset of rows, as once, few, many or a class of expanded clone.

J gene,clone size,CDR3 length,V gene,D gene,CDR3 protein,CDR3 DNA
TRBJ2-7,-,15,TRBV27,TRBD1,CASSLQRTGTYEQYF,TGTGCCAGCAGTTTACAGCGGACAGGGACCTACGAGCAGTACTTC
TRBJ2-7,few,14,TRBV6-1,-,CASSELRSTYEQYF,TGTGCCAGCAGTGAACTCAGAAGTACCTACGAGCAGTACTTC
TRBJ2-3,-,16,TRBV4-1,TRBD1,CASSQRPGQGADTQYF,TGCGCCAGCAGCCAGCGTCCGGGACAGGGGGCAGATACGCAGTATTTT
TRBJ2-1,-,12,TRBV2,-,CASMRGNNEQFF,TGTGCCAGCATGAGGGGGAACAATGAGCAGTTCTTC
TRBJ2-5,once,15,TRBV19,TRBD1,CASRPGQGHLETQYF,TGTGCCAGTAGACCTGGACAGGGGCATTTGGAGACCCAGTACTTC
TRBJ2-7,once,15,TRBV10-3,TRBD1,CAISGSRDRDNEQYF,TGTGCCATCAGTGGCTCCCGGGACAGAGACAACGAGCAGTACTTC
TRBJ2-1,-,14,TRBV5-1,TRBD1,CASSSGQKNNEQFF,TGCGCCAGCAGCTCGGGACAGAAAAACAATGAGCAGTTCTTC
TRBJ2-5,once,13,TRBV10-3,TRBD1,CAILGQGQETQYF,TGTGCCATCTTGGGACAGGGACAAGAGACCCAGTACTTC
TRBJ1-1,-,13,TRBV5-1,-,CASSNSVNTEAFF,TGCGCCAGCAGCAATAGCGTGAACACTGAAGCTTTCTTT
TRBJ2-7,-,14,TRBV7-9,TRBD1,CASSLSQGAYEQYF,TGTGCCAGCAGCTTATCTCAGGGGGCCTACGAGCAGTACTTC
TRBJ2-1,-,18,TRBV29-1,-,CSVKIVGQGGPSYNEQFF,TGCAGCGTGAAAATCGTGGGGCAGGGTGGTCCCTCCTACAATGAGCAGTTCTTC
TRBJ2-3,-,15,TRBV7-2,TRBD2,CASSWGGTSTDTQYF,TGTGCCAGCAGCTGGGGGGGAACGAGCACAGATACGCAGTATTTT
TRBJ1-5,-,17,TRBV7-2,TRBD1,CASSSPPGTGGNQPQHF,TGTGCCAGCAGCTCCCCCCCCGGGACAGGGGGCAATCAGCCCCAGCATTTT
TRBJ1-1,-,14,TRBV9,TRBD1,CASSPTGGNTEAFF,TGTGCCAGCAGCCCTACAGGGGGGAACACTGAAGCTTTCTTT
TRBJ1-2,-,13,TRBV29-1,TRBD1,CSAGWDRGYGYTF,TGCAGCGCGGGTTGGGACAGGGGCTATGGCTACACCTTC
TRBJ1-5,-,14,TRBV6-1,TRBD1,CASSRDRGQSPQHF,TGTGCCAGCAGTCGGGACAGGGGACAATCGCCCCAGCATTTT
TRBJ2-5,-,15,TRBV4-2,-,CASSQDRPGEETQYF,TGTGCCAGCAGCCAAGACCGGCCGGGGGAGGAGACCCAGTACTTC
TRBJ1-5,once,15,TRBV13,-,CASSLGRWANQPQHF,TGTGCCAGCAGCTTAGGACGGTGGGCCAATCAGCCCCAGCATTTT
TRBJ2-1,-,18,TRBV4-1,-,CASSPSTPAGANYNEQFF,TGCGCCAGCAGCCCGTCCACGCCGGCGGGGGCGAACTACAATGAGCAGTTCTTC
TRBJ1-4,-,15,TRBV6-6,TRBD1,CASSPGGQGGEKLFF,TGTGCCAGCAGTCCCGGCGGACAGGGGGGTGAAAAACTGTTTTTT
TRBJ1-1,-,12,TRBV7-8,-,CASTLRNTEAFF,TGTGCCAGCACCCTGAGGAACACTGAAGCTTTCTTT
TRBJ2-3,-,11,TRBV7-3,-,CASSSSDTQYF,TGTGCCAGCAGCTCCTCAGATACGCAGTATTTT
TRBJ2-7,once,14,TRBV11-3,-,CASSLDGAGYEQYF,TGTGCCAGCAGCTTAGACGGGGCGGGGTACGAGCAGTACTTC
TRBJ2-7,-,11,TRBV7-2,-,CASSNSREQYF,TGTGCCAGTAGTAATTCCCGGGAGCAGTACTTC
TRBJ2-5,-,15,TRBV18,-,CASSLSTGSQETQYF,TGTGCCAGCTCACTCTCAACCGGGTCCCAAGAGACCCAGTACTTC
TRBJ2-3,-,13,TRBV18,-,CASSPGAADTQYF,TGTGCCAGCTCACCAGGGGCCGCAGATACGCAGTATTTT
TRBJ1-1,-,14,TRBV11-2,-,CASSLGEHSTEAFF,TGTGCCAGCAGCTTAGGAGAACACAGCACTGAAGCTTTCTTT
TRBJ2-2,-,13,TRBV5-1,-,CASTPTGTGELFF,TGCGCCAGCACACCAACAGGGACCGGGGAGCTGTTTTTT
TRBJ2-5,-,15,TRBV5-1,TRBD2,CASSLPAGGGETQYF,TGCGCCAGCAGCTTGCCAGCGGGAGGAGGTGAGACCCAGTACTTC
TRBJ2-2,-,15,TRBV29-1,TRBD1,CSVEEGGQGFGELFF,TGCAGCGTTGAAGAAGGGGGACAGGGGTTCGGGGAGCTGTTTTTT
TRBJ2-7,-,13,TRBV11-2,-,CASSQHQSYEQYF,TGTGCCAGCAGCCAACACCAGTCCTACGAGCAGTACTTC
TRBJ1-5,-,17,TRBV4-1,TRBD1,CASSQGRQGVLDQPQHF,TGCGCCAGCAGCCAAGGTCGACAGGGGGTTTTGGATCAGCCCCAGCATTTT
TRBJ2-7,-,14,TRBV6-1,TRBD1,CASSMLTGLYEQYF,TGTGCCAGCAGCATGCTGACAGGGCTTTACGAGCAGTACTTC
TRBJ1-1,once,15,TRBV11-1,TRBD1,CASSPWGQAGAEAFF,TGTGCCAGCAGCCCATGGGGACAGGCGGGCGCTGAAGCTTTCTTT
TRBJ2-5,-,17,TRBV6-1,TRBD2,CASSERGSGALKETQYF,TGTGCCAGCAGTGAAAGGGGTAGCGGGGCGTTGAAAGAGACCCAGTACTTC
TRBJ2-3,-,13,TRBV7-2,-,CASSLGGESTQYF,TGTGCCAGCAGCCTCGGCGGGGAAAGTACGCAGTATTTT
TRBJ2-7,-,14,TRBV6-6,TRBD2,CASSLAGGKYEQYF,TGTGCCAGCAGTTTAGCGGGGGGGAAGTACGAGCAGTACTTC
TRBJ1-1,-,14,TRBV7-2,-,CASSLGPPPVRAFF,TGTGCCAGCAGCTTAGGTCCCCCGCCCGTGCGGGCTTTCTTT
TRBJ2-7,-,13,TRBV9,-,CASSVVPSYEQYF,TGTGCCAGCAGCGTAGTTCCCTCCTACGAGCAGTACTTC
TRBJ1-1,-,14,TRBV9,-,CASSVGSGNTEAFF,TGTGCCAGCAGCGTAGGGTCAGGGAACACTGAAGCTTTCTTT
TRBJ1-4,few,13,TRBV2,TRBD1,CASRGGQTEKLFF,TGTGCCAGCAGAGGGGGACAGACTGAAAAACTGTTTTTT
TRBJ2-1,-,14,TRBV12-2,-,CASRPTRVHNEQFF,TGTGCAAGTCGCCCTACCCGGGTACACAATGAGCAGTTCTTC
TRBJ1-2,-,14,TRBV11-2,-,CASSLTGINYGYTF,TGTGCCAGCAGCCTAACAGGGATAAACTATGGCTACACCTTC
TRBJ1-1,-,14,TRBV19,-,CASSIRGLNTEAFF,TGTGCCAGTAGTATTCGGGGTCTGAACACTGAAGCTTTCTTT
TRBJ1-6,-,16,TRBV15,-,CATSRKLGLGNSPLHF,TGTGCCACCAGCCGCAAACTAGGACTGGGAAATTCACCCCTCCACTTT
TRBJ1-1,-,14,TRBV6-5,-,CASSYSAGGTEAFF,TGTGCCAGCAGTTACTCGGCGGGCGGCACTGAAGCTTTCTTT
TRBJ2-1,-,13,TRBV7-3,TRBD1,CASSHGTDNEQFF,TGTGCCAGCAGCCACGGGACAGACAATGAGCAGTTCTTC
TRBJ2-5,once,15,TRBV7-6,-,CASSFPGGLRETQYF,TGTGCCAGCAGCTTTCCCGGAGGGCTGCGGGAGACCCAGTACTTC
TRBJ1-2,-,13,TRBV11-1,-,CASSRQESYGYTF,TGTGCCAGCAGCCGCCAGGAAAGCTATGGCTACACCTTC
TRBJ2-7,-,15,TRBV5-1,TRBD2,CASAPIAGETYEQYF,TGCGCCAGCGCACCGATAGCGGGGGAGACCTACGAGCAGTACTTC
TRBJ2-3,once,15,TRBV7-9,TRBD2,CATTRGEFGTDTQYF,TGTGCCACCACGCGGGGGGAATTTGGGACAGATACGCAGTATTTT
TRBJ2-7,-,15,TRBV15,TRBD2,CATSRRGGPTYEQYF,TGTGCCACCAGCAGGCGCGGGGGACCCACCTACGAGCAGTACTTC
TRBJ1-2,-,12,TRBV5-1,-,CASSLLGDGYTF,TGCGCCAGCAGCTTGTTAGGGGATGGCTACACCTTC
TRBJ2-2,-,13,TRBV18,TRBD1,CASSHDRAGELFF,TGTGCCAGCTCACATGACAGGGCCGGGGAGCTGTTTTTT
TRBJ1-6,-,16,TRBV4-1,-,CASSQDRNTGNSPLHF,TGCGCCAGCAGCCAAGACCGAAATACAGGGAATTCACCCCTCCACTTT